Listed here are 26 T cell receptor beta chains from one sample, sequenced in a study of cytomegalovirus exposure and HLA in healthy donors (dated by TCRdb to the late 2010s). To prepare the library, the immunoSEQ multiplex PCR assay was applied. For the multiplex PCR, a mixture combining 60 forward primers for TCR Vbeta segments and 13 reverse primers for TCR Jbeta segments was used. As stored in TCRdb, this immuneACCESS dataset retains in-frame rearrangements with V and J assigned. A fraction of the clones does not appear; measured against another copy, unresolved V genes explain less than half of the discrepancy, and the remainder lacks a known reason. The sample table holds some 130,000 clones, of which more than 75% were seen once. Approximately 2.8% of the sample goes to the ten largest clones. Material: PBMCs. The receptor set was obtained from a female donor in good health and CMV-seronegative.

The chain links TRBV27 to TRBJ2-7; D call uncertain. The CDR3 is 14 residues long. Trimming took 6 bases from V and 3 from J, leaving 15 bases between them. CDR1 is MNHEY, CDR2 SMNVEV, per germline (reference sequence). The CDR3 DNA reads TGTGCCAGCAGACCCCGTGCTAGGCACTACGAGCAGTACTTC. It yields the protein CASRPRARHYEQYF.

The chain uses TRBV9 and TRBJ1-1; D perhaps matches TRBD1 (6 bases). V dropped 4 bases and J dropped 5 bases, with 15 bases sitting between them. The CDR3 is made up of 14 amino acids. Per germline, CDR1 SGDLS and CDR2 YYNGEE. The DNA for the CDR3 is TGTGCCAGCAGCTTCGGGGGGCTCATGACTGAAGCTTTCTTT. It codes for CASSFGGLMTEAFF.

Only a few counts were recorded for this clone. The V call is TRBV5-1, the J call TRBJ2-1, with 9 nucleotides matching TRBD1. Losses at the gene ends were 3 bases for V and 0 bases for J; bases not matched to a gene: 1. The CDR3 runs to 15 residues. The germline gives CDR1 SGHRS, CDR2 YFSETQ. CDR3 amino acids: CASSSTGGSYNEQFF. Written as DNA, the CDR3 is TGCGCCAGCAGCTCGACAGGGGGCTCCTACAATGAGCAGTTCTTC. Based on the CDR3 plus reference TRBV5-1 and TRBJ2-1, the full variable domain is KAGVTQTPRYLIKTRGQQVTLSCSPISGHRSVSWYQQTPGQGLQFLFEYFSETQRNKGNFPGRFSGRQFSNSRSEMNVSTLELGDSALYLCASSSTGGSYNEQFFGPGTRLTVL.

The rearrangement links TRBV10-3 to TRBJ1-2; 10 bases line up with TRBD1. The germline V gene has CDR1 ENHRY and CDR2 SYGVKD. With 6 bases clipped from V and 10 bases from J, the junction kept 5 bases outside the gene matches. The CDR3 sequence is 12 residues long. The CDR3 nucleotides are TGTGCCATCAGACTCGGACAGGGGGACTACACCTTC. Protein: CAIRLGQGDYTF.

This clone was picked up one time. The chain is built from TRBV30 and TRBJ2-7, with 7 bases identical to TRBD1. In germline, CDR1 is GTSNPN, CDR2 SVGIG (reference sequence). J lost 1 base, V lost 2 bases, and 2 bases had no gene match. This CDR3 is 13 amino acids long. The CDR3 sequence: CAWSKGQSYEQYF. DNA of the CDR3: TGTGCCTGGAGTAAGGGACAGTCCTACGAGCAGTACTTC. The full variable domain, rest sourced from reference TRBV30 and TRBJ2-7, is SQTIHQWPATLVQPVGSPLSLECTVEGTSNPNLYWYRQAAGRGLQLLFYSVGIGQISSEVPQNLSASRPQDRQFILSSKKLLLSDSGFYLCAWSKGQSYEQYFGPGTRLTVT.

The chain is built from TRBV30 and TRBJ2-7, with 10 bases matching TRBD1. This CDR3 has 13 residues. CDR1 is GTSNPN and CDR2 is SVGIG in the germline V gene (reference sequence). With 0 bases clipped from V and 9 bases from J, the junction kept 5 bases outside the gene matches. The CDR3 region is CAWSVTTGGGQYF. CDR3 DNA: TGTGCCTGGAGTGTAACGACAGGGGGCGGGCAGTACTTC.

The rearrangement joins TRBV2 to TRBJ2-7; 9 bases match TRBD1. From germline, CDR1 is SNHLY and CDR2 FYNNEI. The V gene end was trimmed by 10 bases and the J gene end by 3 bases; junction bases not matched to a gene: 10. This CDR3 has 14 amino acids. The CDR3 nucleotides read TGTGCCATCTCTCCGGGACAGGGTGTCTACGAGCAGTACTTC. The encoded protein is CAISPGQGVYEQYF.

This clone has only a few counts. V usage is TRBV28 and J usage is TRBJ2-7, with 7 bases aligning to TRBD1. From germline, CDR1 is MDHEN and CDR2 SYDVKM. The CDR3 is 11 residues long. As DNA, the CDR3 is TGTGAAGCAGGGGGAACCTACGAGCAGTACTTC. Translating it yields CEAGGTYEQYF.

This clone was observed a single time. This chain connects TRBV5-1 to TRBJ2-2; 10 bases fit TRBD1. The CDR3 totals 17 residues. The V and J ends lost 4 bases and 6 bases, in that order; junction bases with no gene match: 12. Germline V lookup: CDR1 SGHRS, CDR2 YFSETQ. CDR3 loop: CASSLGPGTGEAGELFF. CDR3 coding DNA: TGCGCCAGCAGCCTCGGACCCGGGACAGGGGAGGCCGGGGAGCTGTTTTTT.

The V call is TRBV2, the J call TRBJ1-1, with 10 nucleotides matching TRBD1. Germline V gene data show CDR1 as SNHLY and CDR2 as FYNNEI. The CDR3 loop spans 15 amino acids. Germline trimming cut 2 bases from V and 4 bases from J; bases unmatched to any gene: 4. The CDR3 nucleotides read TGTGCCAGCAGTGAATTGGGACAGGGGACCACTGAAGCTTTCTTT. Protein sequence: CASSELGQGTTEAFF.

This chain connects TRBV27 to TRBJ2-5; maybe TRBD1 (6 bases). Trimming left V 5 bases short and J 2 bases short, with 12 bases between. The CDR3 has 14 residues. The germline V gene encodes CDR1 MNHEY and CDR2 SMNVEV (reference sequence). The DNA of the CDR3 is TGTGCCAGCAGTCCCCAGGGGTGGCAAGAGACCCAGTACTTC. It is translated as CASSPQGWQETQYF.

This clone is a singleton in its sample. The gene calls are TRBV7-8 and TRBJ2-3, with D perhaps matching TRBD2 (6 bases). CDR1 SGHVS and CDR2 FQNEAQ come from the germline V gene. The CDR3 runs 18 residues. V lost 1 base and J lost 0, with 17 bases in between. CDR3 residues: CASSLVRFSGPSTDTQYF. The CDR3, as DNA: TGTGCCAGCAGCTTAGTGCGGTTTAGCGGCCCTAGCACAGATACGCAGTATTTT.

This clone was seen once. The chain joins TRBV7-3 to TRBJ1-6; 7 nucleotides agree with TRBD1. The germline CDR1 and CDR2 sequences are SGHTA and FQGTGA. V trimming: 5 bases; J trimming: 4 bases; junction bases outside the gene matches: 8. The CDR3 runs 16 residues. The CDR3 coding sequence is TGTGCCAGCAGCCCCGGGACAGCCCTTTATAATTCACCCCTCCACTTT. Its protein is CASSPGTALYNSPLHF.

This rearrangement joins TRBV5-6 to TRBJ2-7; TRBD2 might be the D (6 bases). CDR1 and CDR2 (germline): SGHDT, YYEEEE. The V end was cut by 1 base, the J end by 2 bases, with 13 bases between. The CDR3 spans 15 residues. In nucleotides, the CDR3 is TGTGCCAGCAGCTTGCGAGTAGCGGTGGCCTACGAGCAGTACTTC. This codes for CASSLRVAVAYEQYF.

The sample holds one count of this clone. The chain carries TRBV10-2 and TRBJ2-7, with 9 bases fitting TRBD2. The germline CDR1 and CDR2 sequences are WSHSY and SAAADI. V dropped 6 bases and J dropped 4; count of bases not matched to a gene: 4. The CDR3 spans 13 residues. This CDR3 reads CASSPSGVYEQYF. In nucleotides, the CDR3 is TGCGCCAGCAGCCCTAGCGGGGTGTACGAGCAGTACTTC.

This clone has just a few counts. The gene calls are TRBV18 and TRBJ2-2; D perhaps matches TRBD1 (7 bases). Germline V gene data show CDR1 as KGHSH and CDR2 as LQKENI. Trimming pared 0 bases from V and 6 bases from J, leaving 17 bases between. The CDR3 has 17 amino acids. The CDR3 region has the DNA TGTGCCAGCTCACCACCATCGGTTCCAGGGGGGCCCGGGGAGCTGTTTTTT. Its translation: CASSPPSVPGGPGELFF.

This chain uses TRBV27 with TRBJ1-1, with D maybe TRBD1 (5 bases). V was shortened by 3 bases and J by 7 bases, with 6 bases between the two germline ends. Germline CDR1 and CDR2: MNHEY and SMNVEV (reference sequence). The CDR3 is 11 amino acids. In nucleotides, the CDR3 is TGTGCCAGCAGTTTGGGGGGTGAAGCTTTCTTT. Encoded protein: CASSLGGEAFF.

J is TRBJ1-2 and V is TRBV5-4; possibly TRBD1 for D (5 bases). The CDR3 consists of 13 residues. The germline gives CDR1 SGHNT, CDR2 YYREEE (reference sequence). The V and J ends lost 4 bases and 5 bases respectively, with 12 bases between them. CDR3 in amino acids: CASSADSQYGYTF. The CDR3 DNA sequence: TGTGCCAGCAGCGCTGACAGTCAGTATGGCTACACCTTC.

The genes are TRBV29-1 and TRBJ2-7, with 11 bases identical to TRBD1. J gave up 4 bases and V 4 bases, and 9 bases lay outside the gene matches. The germline gives CDR1 SQVTM, CDR2 ANQGSEA. This CDR3 has 15 residues. The CDR3, as DNA: TGCAGCGTTGGCGGACAGGGGGCGCGTTATTACGAGCAGTACTTC. It codes for CSVGGQGARYYEQYF.

The chain couples TRBV5-1 to TRBJ2-4; 7 bases fit TRBD1. This CDR3 is 15 amino acids long. From germline, CDR1 is SGHRS and CDR2 YFSETQ. The V and J ends lost 0 bases and 9 bases, in that order; junction bases with no gene match: 9. The CDR3 nucleotides are TGCGCCAGCAGCTTGGGTGGACAGGCGGAGAGCATTCAGTACTTC. Residues: CASSLGGQAESIQYF.

The gene calls are TRBV6-5 and TRBJ1-2, with TRBD1 identical over 9 bases. Per the germline V gene, CDR1 is MNHEY and CDR2 is SVGAGI. The length of the CDR3 is 14 residues. The J segment lost 7 bases and the V segment lost 7 bases, leaving 10 bases of the junction unmatched. The CDR3 DNA reads TGTGCCAGCAACCCGACAGGGGGAATTTCTGGCTACACCTTC. Translated, it gives CASNPTGGISGYTF.

This clone was seen once. The V gene is TRBV29-1, the J gene TRBJ1-2, with 9 bases lining up with TRBD1. The length of the CDR3 is 13 residues. Germline lookup yields CDR1 SQVTM and CDR2 ANQGSEA. The V segment lost 6 bases and the J segment 1 base; nucleotides outside the gene matches: 3. The chain's CDR3 is CSVPGQGNYGYTF. The CDR3, as DNA: TGCAGCGTCCCGGGACAGGGTAACTATGGCTACACCTTC. The full variable domain, in which reference TRBV29-1 and TRBJ1-2 provide the parts outside the CDR3, is SAVISQKPSRDICQRGTSLTIQCQVDSQVTMMFWYRQQPGQSLTLIATANQGSEATYESGFVIDKFPISRPNLTFSTLTVSNMSPEDSSIYLCSVPGQGNYGYTFGSGTRLTVV.

The chain employs TRBV2 and TRBJ2-1; D is undetermined. Germline V lookup: CDR1 SNHLY, CDR2 FYNNEI. V lost 2 bases, J lost 5 bases, and 13 bases lay in between. The length of the CDR3 is 15 residues. For the CDR3, the DNA is TGTGCCAGCAGTGAATCAGGTGCCCAAGACAATGAGCAGTTCTTC. Translated: CASSESGAQDNEQFF.

The V and J genes are TRBV15 and TRBJ2-7; no firm D call. The CDR3 covers 16 residues. In germline, CDR1 is LNHNV, CDR2 YYDKDF (reference sequence). V lost 1 base and J 7 bases, leaving 20 bases between the germline ends. The CDR3 spells CATSRGSEYRPWEQYF. CDR3 in DNA: TGTGCCACCAGCAGAGGAAGCGAATACCGGCCCTGGGAGCAGTACTTC.

This sequence joins TRBV18 and TRBJ2-2; 8 nucleotides agree with TRBD1. Trimming removed 3 bases from V and 4 bases from J; junction bases left unmatched: 7. The germline V gene encodes CDR1 KGHSH and CDR2 LQKENI. This CDR3 region has 16 residues. The DNA for the CDR3 is TGTGCCAGCTCACCGAGGACAGGGTACGCCACCGGGGAGCTGTTTTTT. Its protein is CASSPRTGYATGELFF.

This clone was found a few times. This chain links TRBV28 with TRBJ1-1; 9 bases fit TRBD1. Germline V gene data show CDR1 as MDHEN and CDR2 as SYDVKM. Trimming at V came to 3 bases and at J to 0 bases, leaving 8 bases not matched to a gene. The CDR3 has 17 residues. The CDR3 loop is CASSFLQTGGMNTEAFF. The CDR3 nucleotides are TGTGCCAGCAGTTTCCTCCAGACAGGGGGGATGAACACTGAAGCTTTCTTT.